These 29 T cell receptor beta chains were sequenced from one sample in a study of T cells in localized non-small cell lung cancer. The method was immunoSEQ multiplex PCR; TCRdb's version includes in-frame clones alone and lacks a portion of them. The repertoire holds under 3,000 clones, around a quarter seen once, with about 8% in the top ten. The starting material was normal lung tissue next to the tumor, obtained before any cancer treatment. The receptors were gathered from a man between 40 and 70 years old with stage I lung adenocarcinoma.

This clone was seen a handful of times. The rearrangement joins TRBV6-8 to TRBJ2-7; TRBD2 matches 7 bases. J gave up 0 bases and V 8 bases, and 10 bases lay outside the gene matches. From germline, CDR1 is MNHGY and CDR2 SAAAGT. This CDR3 is built from 15 residues. CDR3 sequence: CASVGQLASSYEQYF. DNA of the CDR3: TGTGCCAGCGTTGGGCAACTAGCGAGCTCCTACGAGCAGTACTTC.

The CDR3 region has the DNA TGTGCCAGCAGAAAGTCGACAGGGGCTGGAAACACCATATATTTT. It translates to CASRKSTGAGNTIYF. The chain carries TRBV25-1 and TRBJ1-3; 8 bases are a match to TRBD1. The CDR3 extends over 15 amino acids. Germline loops: CDR1 MGHDK, CDR2 SYGVNS. Unmatched junction bases numbered 6, after V lost 6 bases and J lost 2 bases. The whole variable domain, filled in from reference TRBV25-1 and TRBJ1-3, reads EADIYQTPRYLVIGTGKKITLECSQTMGHDKMYWYQQDPGMELHLIHYSYGVNSTEKGDLSSESTVSRIRTEHFPLTLESARPSHTSQYLCASRKSTGAGNTIYFGEGSWLTVV.

This clone has just a few counts. The chain joins TRBV19 to TRBJ2-3, with D perhaps TRBD2 (7 bases). The germline V and J ends were trimmed by 2 bases and 5 bases, with 14 bases remaining between them. The CDR3 is 15 residues long. CDR1 LNHDA and CDR2 SQIVND come from the germline V gene (reference sequence). The CDR3, as DNA: TGTGCCAGTAGTATATGGGGGGGCCTAGGAGATACGCAGTATTTT. It codes for CASSIWGGLGDTQYF.

The chain has TRBV6-8 and TRBJ2-5; the match to TRBD2 covers 8 bases. Germline CDR1 is MNHGY and CDR2 is SAAAGT. Trimming at V came to 0 bases and at J to 1 base, leaving 7 bases not matched to a gene. This CDR3 region has 17 residues. CDR3 nucleotides: TGTGCCAGCAGTTACTCGAGCTCTAGCGGGTCCCAAGAGACCCAGTACTTC. It encodes CASSYSSSSGSQETQYF.

This clone has just a few counts. The chain has TRBV9 and TRBJ2-2, with 11 bases identical to TRBD1. There are 13 residues in the CDR3. V lost 6 bases to trimming and J lost 6 bases; unmatched junction nucleotides: 1. The germline CDR1 and CDR2 sequences are SGDLS and YYNGEE. The CDR3 nucleotides are TGTGCCAGCACGGGACAGGGGGCCGGGGAGCTGTTTTTT. Translated, it gives CASTGQGAGELFF.

This clone was seen a few times. J is TRBJ1-5 and V is TRBV4-1; D remains ambiguous. The germline CDR1 and CDR2 sequences are MGHRA and YSYEKL. Trimming left V 2 bases short and J 0 bases short, with 5 bases between. The CDR3 totals 14 residues. The CDR3 DNA follows: TGCGCCAGCAGCCAATATAGTAGCAATCAGCCCCAGCATTTT. It encodes CASSQYSSNQPQHF.

This clone has more than one count but fewer than ten. The junction does not match germline at one end; this may be a read error. This sequence joins TRBV10-2 and TRBJ1-4; the D gene is possibly TRBD1 (5 bases). The CDR3 runs to 15 residues. Germline V lookup: CDR1 WSHSY, CDR2 SAAADI. For the CDR3, the DNA is TGCGCCATCAGTGCCAACCAGGGAGATGGGGGAAAACTGTTTTTT. Translating it yields CAISANQGDGGKLFF.

The chain employs TRBV9 and TRBJ2-1; possible D gene TRBD2, 5 bases. The germline V gene encodes CDR1 SGDLS and CDR2 YYNGEE. V was trimmed by 5 bases and J by 4 bases, leaving 16 bases between them. This CDR3 has 15 residues. CDR3 residues: CASRTSAEVYNEQFF. The CDR3 DNA is TGTGCCAGCAGGACTTCAGCGGAGGTTTACAATGAGCAGTTCTTC. Full variable domain (remainder filled in from reference TRBV9 and TRBJ2-1): DSGVTQTPKHLITATGQRVTLRCSPRSGDLSVYWYQQSLDQGLQFLIQYYNGEERAKGNILERFSAQQFPDLHSELNLSSLELGDSALYFCASRTSAEVYNEQFFGPGTRLTVL.

This chain links TRBV4-1 with TRBJ2-1, with no clear D. CDR3 length: 15 residues. Germline CDR1 and CDR2: MGHRA and YSYEKL. V shed 6 bases and J shed 10 bases, with 22 bases lying between them. The CDR3 region has the DNA TGCGCCAGCAGACTTTCTTCCCTTTCGCGAAAAGAGCAGTTCTTC. Translation: CASRLSSLSRKEQFF.

This clone was found a few times. The rearrangement links TRBV18 to TRBJ1-4; D unresolved. Germline CDR1 reads KGHSH; CDR2 reads LQKENI. Trimming pared 2 bases from V and 1 base from J, leaving 8 bases between. CDR3 size: 15 residues. The CDR3 loop is CASSPGVGTNEKLFF. CDR3 DNA sequence: TGTGCCAGCTCACCAGGGGTTGGAACTAATGAAAAACTGTTTTTT.

The V gene is TRBV30, the J gene TRBJ1-1; D remains ambiguous. Looked up from germline, CDR1 is GTSNPN and CDR2 is SVGIG (reference sequence). The CDR3 totals 13 residues. V was clipped by 0 bases and J by 10 bases, with 15 bases between them. DNA of the CDR3: TGTGCCTGGAGTGTACCTGGGAGGAGTGGAGCTTTCTTT. Translating gives CAWSVPGRSGAFF.

This chain uses TRBV11-3 with TRBJ1-1, with D perhaps TRBD1 (6 bases). Germline V gene lookup returns CDR1 SGHNT and CDR2 YENEEA. V lost 5 bases to trimming and J lost 3 bases, with 13 bases between them. This CDR3 comprises 14 residues. The CDR3 DNA sequence: TGTGCCAGCAGCCCGTTGGAGGGGGACACTGAAGCTTTCTTT. Encoded protein: CASSPLEGDTEAFF. Full variable domain (remainder filled in from reference TRBV11-3 and TRBJ1-1): EAGVVQSPRYKIIEKKQPVAFWCNPISGHNTLYWYLQNLGQGPELLIRYENEEAVDDSQLPKDRFSAERLKGVDSTLKIQPAELGDSAVYLCASSPLEGDTEAFFGQGTRLTVV.

This clone has a handful of counts. CDR3 amino acids: CASWESSSYNEQFF. CDR3 bases: TGTGCCAGCTGGGAATCGAGCTCCTACAATGAGCAGTTCTTC. The chain is built from TRBV6-8 and TRBJ2-1; D unclear. The germline V gene has CDR1 MNHGY and CDR2 SAAAGT. The CDR3 extends over 14 amino acids. The V gene lost 8 bases and the J gene lost 0 bases, with 11 bases spanning the gap.

The V call is TRBV19, the J call TRBJ1-5; D gene unclear. CDR3 length: 14 residues. Germline assignment: CDR1 LNHDA and CDR2 SQIVND (reference sequence). Trimming left V 2 bases short and J 0 bases short, with 5 bases between. The CDR3 protein is CASSIIDSNQPQHF. CDR3 coding DNA: TGTGCCAGTAGTATAATTGATAGCAATCAGCCCCAGCATTTT.

This chain joins TRBV10-2 and TRBJ1-5; D not resolved. This CDR3 comprises 16 residues. V was clipped by 2 bases and J by 1 base, with 12 bases between them. Germline assignment: CDR1 WSHSY and CDR2 SAAADI. The CDR3 DNA is TGCGCCAGCAGTGAGGACCTCCCCAGAAGCAATCAGCCCCAGCATTTT. Translating it yields CASSEDLPRSNQPQHF.

This clone occurred once. The V and J genes are TRBV14 and TRBJ1-1; a possible D gene is TRBD1 (5 bases). The CDR3 length is 17 residues. V was shortened by 0 bases and J by 5 bases, with 19 bases between the two germline ends. The germline CDR1 and CDR2 sequences are SGHDN and FVKESK. CDR3 nucleotide sequence: TGTGCCAGCAGCCAAGACAAGCGGGCGGCGGGGCCAACTGAAGCTTTCTTT. It yields the protein CASSQDKRAAGPTEAFF.

V and J are TRBV10-2 and TRBJ2-2; D call uncertain. Germline loops: CDR1 WSHSY, CDR2 SAAADI. The CDR3 contains 14 residues. The V end was cut by 7 bases, the J end by 0 bases, with 9 bases between. The CDR3 region is CASNWTANTGELFF. CDR3 coding DNA: TGCGCCAGCAATTGGACGGCGAACACCGGGGAGCTGTTTTTT.

The V and J genes are TRBV9 and TRBJ2-5; 8 bases are a match to TRBD1. The J segment lost 5 bases and the V segment lost 3 bases, leaving 3 bases of the junction unmatched. Germline V gene data show CDR1 as SGDLS and CDR2 as YYNGEE. This CDR3 region has 13 residues. The CDR3 reads CASSGTGQETQYF. The CDR3 DNA reads as TGTGCCAGCAGCGGGACAGGGCAGGAGACCCAGTACTTC.

This clone was detected only a few times. This rearrangement joins TRBV23-1 to TRBJ1-1, with 8 bases that match TRBD1. TRBV23-1 is reported as an ORF; its role is uncertain. The ends lost 6 bases at V and 4 bases at J; junction bases unmatched: 4. The CDR3 runs 13 residues. DNA of the CDR3: TGCGCCAGCAGCTACGGACAGGGCACTGAAGCTTTCTTT. The encoded protein is CASSYGQGTEAFF.

The chain joins TRBV12-5 to TRBJ2-3, with 10 nucleotides matching TRBD1. There are 17 residues in the CDR3. The J segment lost 6 bases and the V segment lost 6 bases, leaving 15 bases of the junction unmatched. Germline lookup yields CDR1 LGHNT and CDR2 FRNRAP. Here the CDR3 reads CASGRGRTGTGADTQYF. The CDR3 DNA is TGTGCTAGTGGCCGGGGGCGTACCGGGACAGGGGCGGATACGCAGTATTTT.

This clone has a handful of counts. The chain carries TRBV6-8 and TRBJ2-3; D is uncertain. Germline V CDR1 and CDR2: MNHGY, SAAAGT. The CDR3 extends over 13 amino acids. V was cut by 2 bases and J by 8 bases, with 11 bases left in between. The CDR3 is CASSYPSPSTQYF. DNA of the CDR3: TGTGCCAGCAGTTACCCCTCCCCGAGTACGCAGTATTTT.

The table lists this clone with a few counts. The CDR3 region has the DNA TGTGCCAGCAATCTTGGGGGTATGGGCAATCAGCCCCAGCATTTT. Translated, it gives CASNLGGMGNQPQHF. The chain carries TRBV11-3 and TRBJ1-5; D is possibly TRBD1 (5 bases). Germline assignment: CDR1 SGHNT and CDR2 YENEEA. V was cut by 7 bases and J by 2 bases, with 15 bases left in between. CDR3 size: 15 residues.

The J gene is TRBJ2-1, the V gene TRBV18; the D is unclear. The CDR3 has 14 residues. Germline assignment: CDR1 KGHSH and CDR2 LQKENI. V was clipped by 3 bases and J by 6 bases, with 12 bases between them. The CDR3 DNA sequence: TGTGCCAGCTCACCCAAACAGCGCTTCAATGAGCAGTTCTTC. Amino acids: CASSPKQRFNEQFF.

The gene calls are TRBV9 and TRBJ2-1; D is ambiguous. V lost 5 bases and J 4 bases, leaving 13 bases between the germline ends. This CDR3 comprises 14 residues. Germline-derived CDR1 and CDR2 are SGDLS and YYNGEE. The CDR3 loop reads CASSPRLGYNEQFF. CDR3 in DNA: TGTGCCAGCAGTCCCCGTTTGGGGTACAATGAGCAGTTCTTC.

The genes are TRBV19 and TRBJ2-7; 9 bases match TRBD1. CDR1 and CDR2 (germline): LNHDA, SQIVND (reference sequence). There are 15 residues in the CDR3. J gave up 2 bases and V 3 bases, and 5 bases lay outside the gene matches. CDR3 in amino acids: CASSMGGTGTYEQYV. The CDR3 DNA sequence: TGTGCCAGTAGTATGGGAGGGACAGGGACCTACGAGCAGTACGTC.

This clone was seen a few times. This chain uses TRBV18 with TRBJ2-1; 10 nucleotides align to TRBD1. The CDR3 covers 16 residues. The ends lost 3 bases at V and 6 bases at J; junction bases unmatched: 8. The V gene's germline CDR1 is KGHSH and CDR2 LQKENI. CDR3 DNA sequence: TGTGCCAGCTCACCGATGACAGGGGGCGGTGGCAATGAGCAGTTCTTC. Translating it yields CASSPMTGGGGNEQFF.

V gene TRBV30 combines with J gene TRBJ1-1; D not resolved. Germline-derived CDR1 and CDR2 are GTSNPN and SVGIG (reference sequence). V lost 4 bases and J lost 1, with 10 bases in between. This CDR3 spans 13 amino acids. CDR3 bases: TGTGCCTGGAAAGGGTTGGGGAACACTGAAGCTTTCTTT. This codes for CAWKGLGNTEAFF.

The chain recombines TRBV5-1 with TRBJ1-5, with D uncertain. With 4 bases removed from V and 6 bases from J, the gap between germline ends came to 17 bases. CDR1 and CDR2 from the germline V gene are SGHRS and YFSETQ. This CDR3 region has 15 residues. CDR3 bases: TGCGCCAGCAGCCCGGGCGGGGAGGCCGTTCAGCCCCAGCATTTT. Translating gives CASSPGGEAVQPQHF. Combining the CDR3 with reference TRBV5-1 and TRBJ1-5 gives the whole variable domain KAGVTQTPRYLIKTRGQQVTLSCSPISGHRSVSWYQQTPGQGLQFLFEYFSETQRNKGNFPGRFSGRQFSNSRSEMNVSTLELGDSALYLCASSPGGEAVQPQHFGDGTRLSIL.

V gene TRBV5-1 combines with J gene TRBJ2-7; D unclear. V dropped 1 base and J dropped 0 bases, with 14 bases sitting between them. Germline V lookup: CDR1 SGHRS, CDR2 YFSETQ. This CDR3 region has 16 residues. The chain's CDR3 is CASSLSASFSSYEQYF. The CDR3 region has the DNA TGCGCCAGCAGCTTGTCGGCCAGTTTTAGCTCCTACGAGCAGTACTTC.